These T cell receptor beta chains were read from a single sample in a study of shared clonotypes between healthy human individuals. Sequenced by immunoSEQ multiplex PCR; TCRdb stores in-frame clones only, minus some. The table has around 700,000 clones, around 72% seen once. What was sequenced was memory CD4+ T cells sorted from blood. Receptors were obtained from a woman in her twenties or thirties in good health. The CDR3 runs from the conserved cysteine through the conserved F or W. The D gene is left open where the match is weak. Only part of the rows carry a size: once, few, many, or a class if the clone is expanded.

j_gene: TRBJ1-4
v_gene: TRBV28
d_gene: .
abundance: .
CDR3aa: CASSSGGTLMRKLFF
CDR3nt: TGTGCCAGCAGTTCGGGGGGTACCTTAATGAGAAAACTGTTTTTT

j_gene: TRBJ1-2
v_gene: TRBV10-1
d_gene: .
abundance: .
CDR3aa: CASIRGPDGYTF
CDR3nt: TGCGCCAGCATCAGAGGGCCGGACGGCTACACCTTC

j_gene: TRBJ2-3
v_gene: TRBV5-1
d_gene: TRBD2
abundance: .
CDR3aa: CASSTETSGKTDTQYF
CDR3nt: TGCGCCAGCAGCACTGAGACTAGCGGGAAGACAGATACGCAGTATTTT

j_gene: TRBJ1-2
v_gene: TRBV28
d_gene: .
abundance: .
CDR3aa: CASRVGASYGYTF
CDR3nt: TGTGCCAGCAGGGTAGGCGCCAGCTATGGCTACACCTTC

j_gene: TRBJ2-3
v_gene: TRBV4-1
d_gene: .
abundance: .
CDR3aa: CASSQEEAGRSTQYF
CDR3nt: TGCGCCAGCAGCCAAGAAGAGGCAGGTCGAAGCACGCAGTATTTT

j_gene: TRBJ1-5
v_gene: TRBV6-6
d_gene: .
abundance: .
CDR3aa: CASSYGQPGQPQHF
CDR3nt: TGTGCCAGCAGTTACGGACAGCCAGGTCAGCCCCAGCATTTT

j_gene: TRBJ2-2
v_gene: TRBV29-1
d_gene: TRBD1
abundance: few
CDR3aa: CSVARTGTGELFF
CDR3nt: TGCAGCGTAGCAAGGACAGGAACCGGGGAGCTGTTTTTT

j_gene: TRBJ1-2
v_gene: TRBV27
d_gene: .
abundance: once
CDR3aa: CASSPDLYGYTF
CDR3nt: TGTGCCAGCAGTCCCGACCTCTATGGCTACACCTTC

j_gene: TRBJ2-2
v_gene: TRBV7-9
d_gene: .
abundance: .
CDR3aa: CASSLDKWGATWTGELFF
CDR3nt: TGTGCCAGCAGCTTAGATAAGTGGGGGGCGACTTGGACCGGGGAGCTGTTTTTT

j_gene: TRBJ1-1
v_gene: TRBV10-2
d_gene: TRBD1
abundance: .
CDR3aa: CASSGQGYTEAFF
CDR3nt: TGCGCCAGCAGCGGACAGGGGTACACTGAAGCTTTCTTT

j_gene: TRBJ2-7
v_gene: TRBV10-1
d_gene: .
abundance: .
CDR3aa: CASSEGGIGSYEQYF
CDR3nt: TGCGCCAGCAGTGAGGGCGGGATAGGGTCCTACGAGCAGTACTTC

j_gene: TRBJ1-2
v_gene: TRBV19
d_gene: .
abundance: .
CDR3aa: CASSINRYGYTF
CDR3nt: TGTGCCAGTAGTATCAACCGCTATGGCTACACCTTC

j_gene: TRBJ2-1
v_gene: TRBV29-1
d_gene: .
abundance: .
CDR3aa: CSVEDRLRTEQFF
CDR3nt: TGCAGCGTTGAAGATCGGTTAAGGACTGAGCAGTTCTTC

j_gene: TRBJ2-3
v_gene: TRBV19
d_gene: TRBD1
abundance: many
CDR3aa: CASRTGGGDTQYF
CDR3nt: TGTGCCAGCCGGACAGGCGGTGGAGATACGCAGTATTTT

j_gene: TRBJ2-2
v_gene: TRBV18
d_gene: TRBD2
abundance: .
CDR3aa: CASSPPGLAENTGELFF
CDR3nt: TGTGCCAGCTCACCTCCGGGACTAGCGGAAAACACCGGGGAGCTGTTTTTT

j_gene: TRBJ1-1
v_gene: TRBV5-1
d_gene: .
abundance: .
CDR3aa: CASSLNGAGTEAFF
CDR3nt: TGCGCCAGCAGCTTAAACGGGGCGGGCACTGAAGCTTTCTTT

j_gene: TRBJ2-7
v_gene: TRBV28
d_gene: .
abundance: .
CDR3aa: CASSSLTDWGSYEQYF
CDR3nt: TGTGCCAGCAGTTCCCTAACGGATTGGGGTTCCTACGAGCAGTACTTC

j_gene: TRBJ2-1
v_gene: TRBV5-4
d_gene: .
abundance: .
CDR3aa: CATGSQGPPSNEQFF
CDR3nt: TGTGCCACTGGTTCGCAGGGTCCTCCTTCCAATGAGCAGTTCTTC

j_gene: TRBJ1-5
v_gene: TRBV19
d_gene: .
abundance: .
CDR3aa: CASSINLNQPQHF
CDR3nt: TGTGCCAGTAGTATAAACCTCAATCAGCCCCAGCATTTT

j_gene: TRBJ2-7
v_gene: TRBV18
d_gene: .
abundance: .
CDR3aa: CASSPDRTHEQYF
CDR3nt: TGTGCCAGCTCACCCGACAGGACCCACGAGCAGTACTTC

j_gene: TRBJ1-3
v_gene: TRBV30
d_gene: .
abundance: once
CDR3aa: CAWSVDRRNTIYF
CDR3nt: TGTGCCTGGAGTGTAGATAGGAGAAACACCATATATTTT

j_gene: TRBJ1-2
v_gene: TRBV4-1
d_gene: .
abundance: .
CDR3aa: CASSQVGASGGYTF
CDR3nt: TGCGCCAGCAGCCAAGTAGGGGCCTCTGGTGGCTACACCTTC

j_gene: TRBJ2-7
v_gene: TRBV6-6
d_gene: TRBD2
abundance: .
CDR3aa: CASRLAGRYEQYF
CDR3nt: TGTGCCAGCAGACTAGCGGGAAGGTACGAGCAGTACTTC

j_gene: TRBJ2-7
v_gene: TRBV27
d_gene: TRBD1
abundance: few
CDR3aa: CASSLQTGGAAYEQYF
CDR3nt: TGTGCCAGCAGTTTACAAACAGGGGGCGCGGCCTACGAGCAGTACTTC

j_gene: TRBJ1-1
v_gene: TRBV7-2
d_gene: .
abundance: .
CDR3aa: CASSTQGNTEAFF
CDR3nt: TGTGCCAGCAGTACGCAGGGTAACACTGAAGCTTTCTTT

j_gene: TRBJ1-5
v_gene: TRBV12-2
d_gene: .
abundance: few
CDR3aa: CASPSDQPQHF
CDR3nt: TGTGCAAGTCCCTCAGATCAGCCCCAGCATTTT

j_gene: TRBJ2-5
v_gene: TRBV6-1
d_gene: .
abundance: .
CDR3aa: CASSAVRRETQYF
CDR3nt: TGTGCCAGCAGTGCGGTTCGGAGGGAGACCCAGTACTTC